This is a list of T cell receptor beta chains from one sample in a study of T cells in Graves' hyperthyroidism and ophthalmopathy. TCRdb called the multiplex PCR reads again in MiXCR, with one record for every CDR3 protein. The data hold around 240,000 distinct CDR3 sequences, with around 15% observed a single time. Sequencing was performed on blood. The receptors originated from a woman aged 18 to 35 with Graves' ophthalmopathy. Both conserved end residues are part of each CDR3. The order of the fields is D gene, V gene, J gene, clone size, CDR3 DNA, CDR3 protein. A D gene is named only where the DNA matches it firmly. Size values are once, few and many counts, or a class for expanded clones, and some rows have none.

-	TRBV5-1	TRBJ2-3	-	TGCGCCAGCAGCTTGGCTTTAGAAAGGAAGGATACGCAGTATTTT	CASSLALERKDTQYF
-	TRBV18	TRBJ2-3	many	TGTGCCAGCTCCCAGGGTTCAGGCACAGATACGCAGTATTTT	CASSQGSGTDTQYF
-	TRBV20-1	TRBJ1-1	many	TGCAGTGCGCCAGTGAACACTGAAGCTTTCTTT	CSAPVNTEAFF
-	TRBV11-2	TRBJ2-7	many	TGTGCCAGCAGCTCTCCGGGACTGAGATACGAGCAGTACTTC	CASSSPGLRYEQYF
TRBD2	TRBV6-6	TRBJ2-3	many	TGTGCCAGCAGTTACGATAGCGGGGCCCCAGATACGCAGTATTTT	CASSYDSGAPDTQYF
TRBD2	TRBV20-1	TRBJ2-1	many	TGCAGTGCTAGAGTAACTAGCGGGAGTAATGAGCAGTTCTTC	CSARVTSGSNEQFF
-	TRBV11-2	TRBJ1-2	few	TGTGCCAGTAGTATCGCGGGGGACTATGGCTACACCTTC	CASSIAGDYGYTF
-	TRBV20-1	TRBJ1-2	many	TGCAGTCCTTTGGACTATGGCTACACCTTC	CSPLDYGYTF
-	TRBV27	TRBJ2-7	many	TGTGCCAGCAGTTTATCTAACGGGGTGTCCTACGAGCAGTACTTC	CASSLSNGVSYEQYF
-	TRBV20-1	TRBJ1-1	-	TGCAGTGCTAAGGTGGACACTGAAGCTTTCTTT	CSAKVDTEAFF
-	TRBV7-9	TRBJ2-7	-	TGTGCCAGCAGCTTAGCTGCGGGGAGCTCCTACGAGCAGTACTTC	CASSLAAGSSYEQYF
TRBD2	TRBV7-2	TRBJ2-5	many	TGTGCCAGCAGCTCGGGACTAGCGGGAGGTAGCCGAAGCGGAGAGACCCAGTACTTC	CASSSGLAGGSRSGETQYF
-	TRBV7-9	TRBJ1-1	many	TGTGCCAGTGGTGCGGTGGGTGGTGAAGCTTTCTTT	CASGAVGGEAFF
TRBD1	TRBV4-1	TRBJ1-1	many	TGCGCCAGCAGCCAAGATAAGACAGGGATGGTTGCGAACACTGAAGCTTTCTTT	CASSQDKTGMVANTEAFF
TRBD2	TRBV7-6	TRBJ2-1	many	TGTGCCAGCAGCCCCCGGAGTGCGGGAGGAAGAGAGCAGTTCTTC	CASSPRSAGGREQFF
-	TRBV28	TRBJ2-1	many	TGTGCCAGCAGTACCCCGGGTCGGAACTCCTACAATGAGCAGTTCTTC	CASSTPGRNSYNEQFF
-	TRBV4-1	TRBJ1-5	many	TGCGCCAGCAGACTAGACAGTTCCCTTAGCAATCAGCCCCAGCATTTT	CASRLDSSLSNQPQHF
-	TRBV12-3/TRBV12-4	TRBJ1-1	many	TGTGCCAGCAGTTTCCGACTGGCGAACACTGAAGCTTTCTTT	CASSFRLANTEAFF
TRBD2	TRBV12-3/TRBV12-4	TRBJ2-6	many	TGTGCCAGCAGTTTGCGGGGGTCTACTGGGGCCAACGTCCTGACTTTC	CASSLRGSTGANVLTF
-	TRBV20-1	TRBJ1-5	many	TGCAGTGCTAGAGATGGCGGTGGATTCAATCAGCCCCAGCATTTT	CSARDGGGFNQPQHF
-	TRBV3-1	TRBJ2-3	-	TGTGCCAGCAGCCAAGAACGGCCGAGCACAGATACGCAGTATTTT	CASSQERPSTDTQYF
TRBD2	TRBV6-2/TRBV6-3	TRBJ2-1	many	TGCCCCTCCCTTGGGACTAGCGGGAGGAGTGAGCAGTTCTTC	CPSLGTSGRSEQFF
-	TRBV5-1	TRBJ1-2	many	TGCGCCAGCAGCTCCCAACCTGACTATGGCTACACCTTC	CASSSQPDYGYTF
TRBD1	TRBV5-6	TRBJ1-3	many	TGTGCCAGCAGCTTCGGAGGGGGCTATGGAAACACCATATATTTT	CASSFGGGYGNTIYF
TRBD2	TRBV28	TRBJ2-1	-	TGTGCCAGCAACCCAACGGTGAGGACTAGCGGGAGTATAACTTATTCCTACAATGAGCAGTTCTTC	CASNPTVRTSGSITYSYNEQFF
-	TRBV4-1	TRBJ2-1	many	TGCGCCAGCAGCCAAGATCGTAACTCCTACAATGAGCAGTTCTTC	CASSQDRNSYNEQFF
-	TRBV20-1	TRBJ1-1	many	TGCAGTGCTAGGACCGGGAACACTGAAGCTTTCTTT	CSARTGNTEAFF
TRBD1	TRBV6-1	TRBJ1-6	-	TGTGCCAGCAGGACTGCAGGGGGCTCCTATAATTCACCCCTCCACTTT	CASRTAGGSYNSPLHF
TRBD1	TRBV19	TRBJ1-2	few	TGTGCCAGTAGCCGGACAGGGGAAGAGTACTATGGCTACACCTTC	CASSRTGEEYYGYTF
TRBD1	TRBV12-3/TRBV12-4	TRBJ1-5	-	TGTGCCAGCAGGTCCGGCGTCAGGGGGCTTCAGCCCCAGCATTTT	CASRSGVRGLQPQHF
TRBD1	TRBV6-1	TRBJ2-7	few	TGTGCCAGCACCTTGACAGGGGGTGGTTACGAGCAGTACTTC	CASTLTGGGYEQYF
-	TRBV6-2/TRBV6-3	TRBJ1-2	many	TGTGCCAGCAGTTCCGTGATAGGGGGATATGGCTACACCTTC	CASSSVIGGYGYTF
TRBD1	TRBV28	TRBJ2-5	many	TGTGCCAGCAGGGACCGGGACAGGGGGCTCCAAGAGACCCAGTACTTC	CASRDRDRGLQETQYF
TRBD1	TRBV20-1	TRBJ1-5	many	TGCAGTGCGCGTCCGGCGAGGGGACAGAATCAGCCCCAGCATTTT	CSARPARGQNQPQHF
TRBD1	TRBV7-9	TRBJ2-1	-	TGTGCCAGCGGTTCATACGGACAGGGGGGAAATGAGCAGTTCTTC	CASGSYGQGGNEQFF
-	TRBV9	TRBJ2-2	-	TGTGCCAGCAGCGTAGGCGGGACGGGCGGTACCGGGGAGCTGTTTTTT	CASSVGGTGGTGELFF
TRBD2	TRBV18	TRBJ2-7	-	TGTGCCACGGGAGCGGGAGCTACCTACGAGCAGTACTTC	CATGAGATYEQYF
-	TRBV4-1	TRBJ1-2	-	TGCGCCAGCAGCCAAGGTCCGGGGAGGGGAGCTAACTATGGCTACACCTTC	CASSQGPGRGANYGYTF
TRBD2	TRBV12-3/TRBV12-4	TRBJ2-3	many	TGTGCCAGCAGTCTCGGGACTAGCGGGATAGGCACGCAGTATTTT	CASSLGTSGIGTQYF
TRBD1	TRBV6-1	TRBJ1-1	many	TGTGCCAGCAGTCAGGGGGATGGCACTGAAGCTTTCTTT	CASSQGDGTEAFF
TRBD2	TRBV24-1	TRBJ2-5	many	TGTGCCACCAGTGAGGCTAGCGGGGGACAAGAGACCCAGTACTTC	CATSEASGGQETQYF
-	TRBV11-3	TRBJ2-7	many	TGTGCCAGCAAGTACCGGGACGGCCCCTACGAGCAGTACTTC	CASKYRDGPYEQYF
TRBD1	TRBV18	TRBJ2-3	many	TGTGCCAGCTCACCACGGCTGACAGGGGGCACAGATACGCAGTATTTT	CASSPRLTGGTDTQYF
-	TRBV28	TRBJ1-5	many	TGTGCCAGCATGGGGTGGGGGGGTATCAATCAGCCCCAGCATTTT	CASMGWGGINQPQHF
-	TRBV2	TRBJ1-2	many	TGTGCCAGCAGTGCGGGGCTTAACTATGGCTACACCTTC	CASSAGLNYGYTF
TRBD2	TRBV20-1	TRBJ2-1	-	TGCAGTGCCCCAGGGACTAGCGGGGGCGTCGATGAGCAGTTCTTC	CSAPGTSGGVDEQFF
-	TRBV5-6	TRBJ2-6	few	TGTGCCAGCAGCAAGCAGGGGACTGGGGCCAACGTCCTGACTTTC	CASSKQGTGANVLTF
TRBD1	TRBV10-1	TRBJ1-5	many	TGCGCCAGCAGTGAGTCGGAAGGACAGGTCCACAATCAGCCCCAGCATTTT	CASSESEGQVHNQPQHF
-	TRBV12-5	TRBJ1-2	many	TGTGCTAATACCTTTCGGCCTATCCGGCCCTATGGCTACACCTTC	CANTFRPIRPYGYTF
-	TRBV20-1	TRBJ1-5	few	TGCAGTGCTAGGGAGGGACAACAGCCCCAGCATTTT	CSAREGQQPQHF
-	TRBV12-3/TRBV12-4	TRBJ2-2	many	TGTGCCAGCAGTTCTTCCAGGGAAGCCGGGGAGCTGTTTTTT	CASSSSREAGELFF
TRBD2	TRBV28	TRBJ2-7	-	TGTGCCAGCAACCCAACGGTGAGGACTAGCGGGGGGGCCCCCTACGAGCAGTACTTC	CASNPTVRTSGGAPYEQYF
TRBD1	TRBV4-1	TRBJ2-1	many	TGCGCCAGCAGCCAAGTGACAGGGGAAAATGAGCAGTTCTTC	CASSQVTGENEQFF
TRBD2	TRBV7-2	TRBJ2-3	many	TGTGCCAGCAGCTTGTCTGGACTAGCGGGAGGGCCATGGGATACGCAGTATTTT	CASSLSGLAGGPWDTQYF
-	TRBV2	TRBJ2-3	many	TGTGCCAGCAGCGCCGGGGGAGATACGCAGTATTTT	CASSAGGDTQYF
TRBD2	TRBV30	TRBJ2-1	-	TGTGCCTGGAGTCGCTTCGAGGGACTAGCGGGATTACTGTTCTTC	CAWSRFEGLAGLLFF
-	TRBV28	TRBJ2-7	many	TGTGCCAGCAGCCTGGGAGGGGGCGGCTACGAGCAGTACTTC	CASSLGGGGYEQYF
-	TRBV15	TRBJ1-6	many	TGTGCCACCAGCAGAGGGTACAGCTCCTATAATTCACCCCTCCACTTT	CATSRGYSSYNSPLHF
-	TRBV7-9	TRBJ2-5	-	TGTGCCAGCAGCCAAGACGTGACCGGCAGAGAGACCCAGTACTTC	CASSQDVTGRETQYF